The 12 T cell receptor beta chains given below trace back to one sample, sequenced in a study of blood T cell repertoires in COVID-19. Assay used: immunoSEQ multiplex PCR; TCRdb lists only in-frame clones, some missing. Of 76,000 or so clones in the sample, roughly nine tenths were seen once. The sample was peripheral blood. The receptor source for this set is a man older than 75 in a cohort sampled during active COVID-19.

This rearrangement joins TRBV7-6 to TRBJ2-4, with D possibly TRBD2 on 5 matching bases. Deletions cut 5 bases from V and 8 bases from J, with 19 bases between. CDR3 length: 15 amino acids. Germline-derived CDR1 and CDR2 are SGHVS and FNYEAQ. This CDR3 reads CASSLGYGGGDIQYF. The DNA of the CDR3 is TGTGCCAGCAGCCTGGGTTATGGTGGAGGAGACATTCAGTACTTC.

CDR3 bases: TGTGCCATCAGTGAGCATCAGGGGAAGGACACCATATATTTT. Amino acid sequence: CAISEHQGKDTIYF. The chain joins TRBV10-3 to TRBJ1-3, with D possibly TRBD1 on 6 matching bases. This CDR3 comprises 14 residues. CDR1 is ENHRY, CDR2 SYGVKD, per germline. V was trimmed by 2 bases and J by 8 bases, leaving 13 bases between them.

The chain couples TRBV9 to TRBJ2-5, with 8 positions matching TRBD2. This CDR3 contains 15 residues. Germline V lookup: CDR1 SGDLS, CDR2 YYNGEE. V was pared by 4 bases and J by 4 bases, with 9 bases of the junction left unmatched. The CDR3 DNA follows: TGTGCCAGCAGCCTTCGGGGGGGCCCAGGAGAGACCCAGTACTTC. Translating it yields CASSLRGGPGETQYF.

The rearrangement links TRBV10-2 to TRBJ2-2; possible D gene TRBD1, 6 bases. Trimming left V 3 bases short and J 6 bases short, with 8 bases between. The germline V gene has CDR1 WSHSY and CDR2 SAAADI. There are 13 residues in the CDR3. DNA for the CDR3: TGCGCCAGCAGTGAACAGGGTCCCGGGGAGCTGTTTTTT. It encodes CASSEQGPGELFF.

CDR3 nucleotides: TGTGCCAGCAGCAGTGGCAGGGACAATCAGCCCCAGCATTTT. This sequence encodes CASSSGRDNQPQHF. The chain couples TRBV27 to TRBJ1-5, with a weak D call TRBD1 (5 bases). This CDR3 has 14 residues. CDR1 and CDR2 (germline): MNHEY, SMNVEV (reference sequence). Trimming shortened V by 6 bases and J by 3 bases, and 12 bases separated the two germline ends.

The chain is built from TRBV2 and TRBJ2-7; 10 bases fit TRBD1. The ends lost 4 bases at V and 3 bases at J; junction bases unmatched: 3. Germline loops: CDR1 SNHLY, CDR2 FYNNEI. This CDR3 region has 14 residues. CDR3 nucleotide sequence: TGTGCCAGCAGTGTAAGGACAGGGGGCTACGAGCAGTACTTC. Its protein is CASSVRTGGYEQYF. Together with reference TRBV2 and TRBJ2-7, the CDR3 gives the full variable domain: EPEVTQTPSHQVTQMGQEVILRCVPISNHLYFYWYRQILGQKVEFLVSFYNNEISEKSEIFDDQFSVERPDGSNFTLKIRSTKLEDSAMYFCASSVRTGGYEQYFGPGTRLTVT.

This chain connects TRBV2 to TRBJ2-5, with D hard to call. CDR1 and CDR2 from the germline V gene are SNHLY and FYNNEI. This CDR3 has 13 amino acids. The V end lost 1 base, the J end lost 5 bases, and 8 bases lay between the germline ends. The CDR3 here is CASSEDPSETQYF. DNA for the CDR3: TGTGCCAGCAGTGAAGATCCCTCGGAGACCCAGTACTTC. The complete variable domain, with remaining parts taken from reference TRBV2 and TRBJ2-5, reads EPEVTQTPSHQVTQMGQEVILRCVPISNHLYFYWYRQILGQKVEFLVSFYNNEISEKSEIFDDQFSVERPDGSNFTLKIRSTKLEDSAMYFCASSEDPSETQYFGPGTRLLVL.

This clone has a handful of counts. The genes are TRBV4-1 and TRBJ1-5, with D possibly matching TRBD1 (5 bases). This CDR3 has 17 residues. Germline loops: CDR1 MGHRA, CDR2 YSYEKL. V lost 4 bases, J lost 9 bases, and 25 bases lay in between. CDR3 coding DNA: TGCGCCAGCAGCCTGGGGAGGGGACCCCCCCTCGAAGGGCCCCAGCATTTT. Translated, it gives CASSLGRGPPLEGPQHF.

This chain uses TRBV9 with TRBJ2-3, with D possibly being TRBD2 (6 bases). The germline V gene encodes CDR1 SGDLS and CDR2 YYNGEE. The CDR3 covers 16 residues. V was trimmed by 4 bases and J by 2 bases, leaving 17 bases between them. The CDR3 nucleotides are TGTGCCAGCAGCTCGTCACTAGCTTTCCTCACAGATACGCAGTATTTT. Translation: CASSSSLAFLTDTQYF.

The rearrangement joins TRBV5-1 to TRBJ2-3; 10 bases are a match to TRBD2. In germline, CDR1 is SGHRS, CDR2 YFSETQ. V lost 4 bases, J lost 2 bases, and 16 bases stayed unmatched. CDR3 length equals 19 residues. The CDR3 sequence is CASSPTPGAGGPDTDTQYF. CDR3 nucleotides: TGCGCCAGCAGCCCGACCCCAGGAGCGGGGGGGCCGGACACAGATACGCAGTATTTT.

This sequence joins TRBV6-5 and TRBJ1-1; TRBD1 might be the D (5 bases). CDR1 MNHEY and CDR2 SVGAGI come from the germline V gene. The CDR3 length is 14 residues. The V end was cut by 7 bases, the J end by 3 bases, with 15 bases between. This CDR3 reads CASTTGDGYTEAFF. CDR3 coding DNA: TGTGCCAGCACCACGGGGGATGGGTACACTGAAGCTTTCTTT.

The CDR3 sequence is CASGLKERNQPQHF. In DNA, the CDR3 is TGTGCTAGTGGTTTAAAGGAGAGAAATCAGCCCCAGCATTTT. The chain links TRBV12-5 to TRBJ1-5; no definite D call. The germline V gene has CDR1 LGHNT and CDR2 FRNRAP. The CDR3 extends over 14 amino acids. V gave up 3 bases and J gave up 4 bases, with 10 bases separating them.